What follows are 2 T cell receptor beta chains derived from one specimen sequenced in a study. TCRdb reprocessed the RT-PCR reads with MiXCR, giving one entry per CDR3 protein. This sample has hundreds of thousands of distinct CDR3 sequences, with about 14% found just once. Sequences were obtained from memory CD4+ T cells from blood. The receptor source for this set is a female donor in good health, serving as a healthy control.

This clonotype turned up a few times. V gene TRBV28 combines with J gene TRBJ1-1, with D possibly matching TRBD1 (5 bases). CDR1 and CDR2 from the germline V gene are MDHEN and SYDVKM. This CDR3 contains 14 residues. Trimming took off 8 bases at V and 0 bases at J, with 13 bases between the two ends. The CDR3, as DNA: TGTGCCAGCGCCGCTCGACAGCTGAACACTGAAGCTTTCTTT. Translating it yields CASAARQLNTEAFF.

The table lists this clonotype with a few counts. The CDR3 spells CASSGTEGQPQHF. The DNA of the CDR3 is TGTGCCAGCAGTGGGACAGAAGGCCAGCCCCAGCATTTT. The chain links TRBV2 to TRBJ1-5; perhaps TRBD1 as D (6 bases). CDR1 is SNHLY and CDR2 is FYNNEI in the germline V gene. The CDR3 extends over 13 amino acids. The V end lost 4 bases, the J end lost 7 bases, and 11 bases lay between the germline ends.